A single TCR beta chain is shown here with its context. As yet, its antigen is unknown. These data are taken from a study of CD8+ T cells in alopecia areata. Individuals with alopecia areata gave both lesional scalp punch biopsies and peripheral blood for collection. The CDR3 contains 12 residues. V dropped 4 bases and J dropped 10 bases, with 11 bases sitting between them. Germline V gives CDR1 MNHEY, CDR2 SVGAGI. RNA, once extracted, was reverse transcribed into cDNA for use as the sequencing template. This table comes from immunoSEQ multiplex PCR, and its TCRdb copy is limited to in-frame clones, with some not included. The sample yields about 110,000 clones, 45% to 60% seen once. Points from the study as a whole: Relative to mice, TCR sharing across patients was less clear, a difference possibly HLA-related.

The source of this sequence is a human donor with alopecia areata. V is TRBV6-5 and J is TRBJ2-1; TRBD1 or TRBD2 may be the D gene (6 bases each). Source material: NKG2D-low CD8+ T cells sorted from blood. This CDR3 reads CASSSGGGEQFF. The CDR3, as DNA: TGTGCCAGCAGTTCCGGAGGGGGGGAGCAGTTCTTC.